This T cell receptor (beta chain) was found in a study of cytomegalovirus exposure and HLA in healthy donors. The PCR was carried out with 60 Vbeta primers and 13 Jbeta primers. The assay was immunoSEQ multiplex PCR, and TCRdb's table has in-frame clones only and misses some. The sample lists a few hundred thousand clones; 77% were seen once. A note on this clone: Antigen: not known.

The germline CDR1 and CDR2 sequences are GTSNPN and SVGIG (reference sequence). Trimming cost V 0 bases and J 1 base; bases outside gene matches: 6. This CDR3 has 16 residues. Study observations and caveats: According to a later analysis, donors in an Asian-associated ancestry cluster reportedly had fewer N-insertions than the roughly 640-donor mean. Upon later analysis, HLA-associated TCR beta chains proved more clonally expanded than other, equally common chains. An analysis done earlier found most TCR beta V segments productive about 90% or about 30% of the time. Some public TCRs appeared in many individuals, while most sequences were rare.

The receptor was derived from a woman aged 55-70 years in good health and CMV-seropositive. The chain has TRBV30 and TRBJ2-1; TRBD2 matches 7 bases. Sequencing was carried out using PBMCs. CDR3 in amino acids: CAWSVSGGSSYNEQFF. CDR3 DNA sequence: TGTGCCTGGAGTGTAAGCGGCGGGAGTTCCTACAATGAGCAGTTCTTC.